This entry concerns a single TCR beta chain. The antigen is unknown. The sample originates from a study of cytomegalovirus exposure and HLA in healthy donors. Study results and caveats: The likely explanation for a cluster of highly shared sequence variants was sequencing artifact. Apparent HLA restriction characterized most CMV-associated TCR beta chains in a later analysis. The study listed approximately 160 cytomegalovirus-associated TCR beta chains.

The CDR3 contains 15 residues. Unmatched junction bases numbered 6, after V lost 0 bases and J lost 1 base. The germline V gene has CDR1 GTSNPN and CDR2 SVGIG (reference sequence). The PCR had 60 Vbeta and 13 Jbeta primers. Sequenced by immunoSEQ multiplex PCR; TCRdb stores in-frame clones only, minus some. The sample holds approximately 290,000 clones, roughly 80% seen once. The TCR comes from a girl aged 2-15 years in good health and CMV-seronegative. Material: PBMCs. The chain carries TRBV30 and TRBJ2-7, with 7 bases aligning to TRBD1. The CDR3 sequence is CAWSVPGQASYEQYF. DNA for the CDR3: TGTGCCTGGAGTGTACCAGGACAGGCTTCCTACGAGCAGTACTTC.